This TCR beta chain was profiled in a study of cytomegalovirus exposure and HLA in healthy donors. Study-wide results and caveats: The study labeled approximately 150 TCR beta chains cytomegalovirus-associated.

The germline gives CDR1 MNHNY, CDR2 SVGAGI (reference sequence). Trimming took off 6 bases at V and 6 bases at J, with 6 bases between the two ends. This CDR3 has 11 residues. This PCR relied on a set of 60 Vbeta primers and 13 Jbeta primers. Assay: immunoSEQ multiplex PCR; the TCRdb copy retains only in-frame clones and omits some. The sample has roughly 100,000 clones; around 82% are singletons. Comment on this clone: The antigen is unknown.

Sample: PBMCs. J is TRBJ1-3 and V is TRBV6-6, with D hard to call. The receptor's source is a middle-aged man in good health and CMV-seropositive. DNA for the CDR3: TGTGCCAGCAGGGAGAAAAACACCATATATTTT. Protein product: CASREKNTIYF.